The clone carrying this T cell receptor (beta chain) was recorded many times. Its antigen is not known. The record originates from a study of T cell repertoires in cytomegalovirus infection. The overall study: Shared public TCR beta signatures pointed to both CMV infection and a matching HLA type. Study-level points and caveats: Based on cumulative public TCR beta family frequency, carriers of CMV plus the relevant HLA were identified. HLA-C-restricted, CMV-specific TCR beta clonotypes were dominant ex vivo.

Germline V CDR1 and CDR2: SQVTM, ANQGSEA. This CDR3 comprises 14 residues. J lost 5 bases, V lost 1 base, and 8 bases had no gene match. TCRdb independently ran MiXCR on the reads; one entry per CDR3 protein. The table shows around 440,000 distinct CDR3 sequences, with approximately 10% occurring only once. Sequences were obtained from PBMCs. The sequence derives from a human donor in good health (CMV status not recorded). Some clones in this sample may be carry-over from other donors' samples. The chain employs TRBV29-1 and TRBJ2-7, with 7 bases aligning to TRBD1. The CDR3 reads CSVEVVEGAHEQYF. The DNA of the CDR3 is TGCAGCGTTGAAGTAGTAGAGGGGGCACACGAGCAGTACTTC.